This T cell receptor beta chain was documented in a study of T cell repertoires in cytomegalovirus infection. Study-wide background: TCR beta signatures that were public indicated CMV infection and matching HLA type.

Regarding the study as a whole: Cumulative public TCR beta family frequency identified carriers of CMV plus the relevant HLA. HLA-C-restricted CMV-specific TCR beta clonotypes were dominant in the ex vivo response.

This clonotype has more than one count but fewer than ten. What it binds is not known. The ends were cut back, 0 bases at V and 6 bases at J, with 6 bases in the middle. The germline gives CDR1 KGHDR, CDR2 SFDVKD. This CDR3 has 13 amino acids. TCRdb reprocessed the reads with MiXCR, giving one entry per CDR3 protein. The sample lists approximately 81,000 distinct CDR3 sequences; more than 20% were seen once. The specimen comprised CD8+ T cells from cultured PBMCs, sampled from culture after CMV antigen stimulation. This chain joins TRBV24-1 and TRBJ2-3; D remains unclear. This receptor was obtained from a human donor in good health (CMV status not recorded). Some clones in this sample may be carry-over from other donors' samples. CDR3 in amino acids: CATSDLGADTQYF. CDR3 nucleotides: TGTGCCACCAGTGATTTGGGAGCCGATACGCAGTATTTT.